The 6 T cell receptor beta chains in this list originate from one sample, sequenced in a study of shared clonotypes between healthy human individuals. Sequenced by immunoSEQ multiplex PCR; TCRdb stores in-frame clones only, minus some. The profile shows 800,000 to 950,000 clones, 90% to 98% of them singletons. Naive CD8 populations comprised CD45RO-negative cells positively selected for CCR7, excluding terminally differentiated effector memory CD45RA+ cells. Sequencing was done on a sample of naive CD8+ T cells sorted from blood. Source of these receptors: a man aged 30 to 39 in good health.

The sample holds one count of this clone. The rearrangement uses TRBV19 and TRBJ1-1; D unclear. V lost 2 bases and J 5 bases, leaving 9 bases between the germline ends. The CDR3 loop spans 13 amino acids. CDR1 and CDR2 (germline): LNHDA, SQIVND (reference sequence). Written as DNA, the CDR3 is TGTGCCAGTAGTATATCCGGACTTACTGAAGCTTTCTTT. It translates to CASSISGLTEAFF.

The CDR3 nucleotides read TGCGCCAGCAGCTTGGAGCACCCGAGTGCCTACGAGCAGTACTTC. Translation: CASSLEHPSAYEQYF. The V and J genes are TRBV5-1 and TRBJ2-7; D gene ambiguous. The germline V and J ends were trimmed by 0 bases and 2 bases, with 12 bases remaining between them. Germline assignment: CDR1 SGHRS and CDR2 YFSETQ. This CDR3 is built from 15 residues. Full variable domain (remainder filled in from reference TRBV5-1 and TRBJ2-7): KAGVTQTPRYLIKTRGQQVTLSCSPISGHRSVSWYQQTPGQGLQFLFEYFSETQRNKGNFPGRFSGRQFSNSRSEMNVSTLELGDSALYLCASSLEHPSAYEQYFGPGTRLTVT.

The rearrangement joins TRBV27 to TRBJ2-7, with no clear D. The V end was cut by 3 bases, the J end by 5 bases, with 14 bases between. Germline CDR1 MNHEY, CDR2 SMNVEV (reference sequence). The CDR3 length is 14 residues. The CDR3 DNA is TGTGCCAGCAGTTTTATCCGGACGACGAACGAGCAGTACTTC. Translation gives CASSFIRTTNEQYF.

This clone came up once. The chain is built from TRBV29-1 and TRBJ1-2, with D hard to call. Trimming stripped 5 bases from V and 2 bases from J, with 18 bases between. CDR1 and CDR2 (germline): SQVTM, ANQGSEA. The CDR3 covers 15 residues. The CDR3 DNA reads TGCAGCGTTCTACCCCGGGCAGCCGTGAACTATGGCTACACCTTC. This gives the protein CSVLPRAAVNYGYTF.

The chain carries TRBV7-6 and TRBJ1-5; D possibly corresponds to TRBD1 (5 bases). There are 13 residues in the CDR3. Per the germline V gene, CDR1 is SGHVS and CDR2 is FNYEAQ. Deletions cut 3 bases from V and 3 bases from J, with 6 bases between. In DNA, the CDR3 is TGTGCCAGCAGCTTTGGGACCAATCAGCCCCAGCATTTT. Protein sequence: CASSFGTNQPQHF.

V and J are TRBV4-1 and TRBJ2-2; D uncertain. The germline gives CDR1 MGHRA, CDR2 YSYEKL. Trimming pared 0 bases from V and 1 base from J, leaving 12 bases between. This CDR3 region has 17 residues. The CDR3 loop is CASSQDPPAVNTGELFF. The CDR3 DNA follows: TGCGCCAGCAGCCAAGATCCCCCAGCCGTGAACACCGGGGAGCTGTTTTTT.